The following is a T cell receptor beta chain sequence with its context. Its binding antigen is unknown. Per-base qualities were not stored, and no clone one base away is much larger. Library preparation used the immunoSEQ multiplex PCR assay. For the multiplex PCR, a mixture combining 60 forward primers for TCR Vbeta segments and 13 reverse primers for TCR Jbeta segments was used. The CDR3 region of rearranged TCR beta genes was amplified from genomic DNA by a multiplex PCR assay. On the Illumina HiSeq System, the amplified TCR beta libraries were sequenced as 87-base-pair reads. Processing in the source paper ran as follows. Across the 670 or so repertoires, a later analysis counted roughly 84 million unique TCR beta chains, some 11 million of which were shared by at least two donors. Raw reads were error-corrected and collapsed into unique sequences by a nearest-neighbor algorithm in which closely related sequences were merged to remove PCR and sequencing errors. Alignment of CDR3 sequences to IMGT reference sequences was used to assign V, D and J gene segments. For a sequence to be retained, a match of at least six nucleotides to both a V gene segment and a J gene segment was required. Rearrangements were called productive when the CDR3 lacked stop codons and stayed in frame with V and J; all others were non-productive. CDR3 was defined according to IMGT convention as the region running from the second conserved V-encoded cysteine to the conserved J-encoded phenylalanine. The earlier analysis of about 560 of the donors excluded any sequence lacking an unambiguous match to a single V gene segment. In an earlier analysis of almost 600 of the donors, a V segment was called functional when productive rearrangements were above 56.7%, and segregating when the standard deviation between donors exceeded 5%. A statistical classification framework was developed to diagnose cytomegalovirus status using the catalog of TCR beta chain sequences. A later analysis assigned V and J genes by comparing TCR nucleotide sequences with IMGT/GENE-DB human TR gene sequences. A later analysis assigned CDR3 sequences and most-parsimonious VDJ recombination scenarios with the TCRdist pipeline. In a later analysis, each TCR beta chain was defined by its CDR3 amino acid sequence together with its V-gene family, and reads without a unique V-gene family were excluded. To address suspected cross-contamination and a sequencing artifact, a later analysis removed a few hundred highly shared, low-generation-probability nucleotide sequences. In a later analysis, a clonal expansion index was calculated for each public chain from normalized within-repertoire ranks of inferred template counts. A later analysis computed generation probabilities with a VDJ recombination model fitted to out-of-frame rearrangements, and checked the results against IGoR. In a later analysis, TCR-TCR, TCR-HLA and TCR-CMV co-occurrence was scored with hypergeometric tests, and a repertoire-size bias correction was applied to TCR pairs. A later analysis estimated false discovery rates by permuting HLA or CMV assignments 20 times. In a later analysis, co-occurring TCRs were grouped using DBSCAN, with TCRdist sequence similarity added in when clustering inside HLA-allele-positive subsets. Repertoires with fewer than 30,000 or more than 120,000 public chains were left out of co-occurrence clustering, as were about 5 repertoires with anomalous nucleotide sharing. TCRdb re-hosts the immuneACCESS table, in-frame sequences only. Its copies lack some clones; in the studies checked, an unresolved V gene accounts for under half of them, and the cause for the rest is not known. D and trimming come from the DNA, and the V and J calls and clone size come from that table. The sample table lists roughly 200,000 clones, 77% of them with a count of one. The ten most abundant clones make up 3.7% of the sample.

This sample was taken from a study of cytomegalovirus exposure and HLA in healthy donors (dated by TCRdb to about 2017). Describing the broader study: An earlier analysis of some 550 of the donors reported approximately 300 Gb of sequence data and 117 million unique TCR beta sequences from about 179 million T cells. Roughly 320 gigabases of sequencing data and about 92 million unique TCR sequences made up an early release that covered some 640 HLA-typed donors. Of the 300 to 500 genotyped donors, less than 90% were placed in the genetic ancestry cluster associated with self-reported Caucasian donors. The aim of the study was to test whether cataloging public T cell receptors could identify signatures of past pathogen exposure. The study profiled the T cell repertoires of hundreds of subjects by immunosequencing and related them to cytomegalovirus serostatus. In addition to the first cohort of 500 to 850 subjects, a separate validation cohort of 120 different subjects was used. To predict cytomegalovirus infection status, the study brought together high-throughput TCR immunosequencing, statistical association of individual TCRs with disease status, and machine learning. A later analysis re-analyzed previously published TCR beta repertoires from hundreds of donors and added high-resolution HLA genotyping to study TCR occurrence patterns. Rather than using new phenotypic data, the later analysis identified candidate immune exposures from TCR beta sequences and from how often those sequences occurred across donors. To decide whether each TCR beta V gene segment behaved as functional or pseudogenic, an earlier analysis of some 570 of the donors relied on high-throughput TCR beta sequencing. Donor age, sex, ethnicity and CMV serostatus were compiled together with the repertoire data. A later genetic analysis used genome-wide SNP genotypes for about 55% of the 666 donors, treating that subset as a discovery cohort. All discovery cohort repertoires had been generated on a single sequencing platform. HLA typing included class I and class II loci at four-digit resolution. Typing coverage differed by locus: A, B, C, DRB1 and DQB1 were typed in about 620-630 donors, DQA1 in around 500, DPA1 in approximately 610, and DPB1 in about 450. Roughly 5 DR-DQ haplotypes were handled as single units for association and clustering because linkage in the cohort was strong. Across 300 to 400 genotyped donors of the cohort, an average of about 220,000 unique TCR beta nucleotide sequences per donor were sequenced, and roughly 20% of those sequences were non-productive.

From a lookup of the germline V gene, CDR1 and CDR2 are MDHEN and SYDVKM. From the cysteine up to the phenylalanine, the CDR3 has a length of 14 residues. Only CDR3 DNA is held: 42 bases, read in frame from base 1. The V end loses 3 bases and the J end loses 6 bases, and a stretch of 12 bases separates them. The research as a whole found: According to the authors, the approach could potentially be generalized to other disease states and immunological phenotypes. According to a later analysis, most CMV-associated TCR beta chains appeared to be HLA-restricted, and the HLA associations seemed to be driven largely by CMV exposure. A later analysis found that TCR association rates varied across HLA loci, with DRB1 alleles showing the most associated TCRs and HLA-C alleles the fewest. The sequencing pipeline was judged likely to have produced a cluster of highly shared sequence variants as a technical artifact. In an earlier analysis of around 600 of the donors, most TCR beta V segments appeared in productive rearrangements about 87% or about 30% of the time, broadly matching IMGT annotations. In a later genetic analysis, a missense DCLRE1C variant was associated with V-gene and J-gene trimming of TCR beta chains, and the association was replicated in an independent cohort. Linkage disequilibrium might explain the correlated functional status among segregating V segments, but an unknown experimental factor could not be ruled out. Most TCR sequences were observed very rarely across donors, whereas some public TCRs were present in many individuals. CMV serostatus was the only immune exposure information available for the cohort. About 17 rarely observed V segments, including chromosome 9 orphons, were excluded from the earlier analysis of a few hundred of the donors because counts were too low. A further reported finding was that TCR beta sequences accurately predicted the HLA-A and HLA-B alleles for most subjects in the first cohort. Cytomegalovirus status was reported to be diagnosed by the classifier with high specificity and sensitivity in both the original and validation cohorts. In this cohort, only TCR beta chains were sequenced, and detectable features were limited by the absence of alpha or paired-chain data. Compared with the roughly 700-donor mean, donors in an Asian-associated ancestry cluster had fewer N-insertions in productive TCRs, according to a later genetic analysis. Several of the top co-occurrence clusters appeared to be linked to parvovirus B19, influenza, CMV and Epstein-Barr virus, according to a later analysis. The study gave a list of 150 to 200 TCR beta chains associated with cytomegalovirus. Some IMGT-functional V segments, including TRBV6-2 and TRBV6-3, could not be distinguished by the 87-base-pair reads and were therefore excluded. A few of the identified cytomegalovirus-associated TCR beta chains were confirmed in vitro to be specific for cytomegalovirus antigens. Presence/absence analyses assumed roughly uniform sequencing depth across donors, an assumption that may not hold. Compared with equally common non-associated chains, HLA-associated TCR beta chains in a later analysis were more clonally expanded and had lower generation probabilities. Assigning TCR associations to individual alleles was difficult when HLA alleles, especially DR and DQ, strongly co-occurred. In a later analysis, 15,000 to 20,000 TCR beta sequences were associated with specific HLA alleles at a false discovery rate of 0.05. Because HLA typing was missing for some donors at each locus, association tests included only the typed subset.

In total, 630 or so healthy bone marrow donors made up the cohort. Cohort members were all nominally healthy when sampled, although unrecorded immune exposures were likely present. The donor tested CMV seropositive, placing the donor among the 250 to 350 seropositive members of the cohort. A peripheral blood sample was collected from each donor, and TCR beta sequencing was performed on peripheral blood mononuclear cells. Genomic DNA extraction from the blood cell samples was performed with the Qiagen DNeasy Blood Extraction Kit. Sequencing was carried out using PBMCs. The clonotype comes from a woman aged 55-69 years in good health and CMV-seropositive. The chain joins TRBV28 to TRBJ1-5; a tentative D match to TRBD1 spans 6 bases. The DNA sequence is as follows: TGTGCCAGCAGTTTGACACAGGGAGCTCAGCCCCAGCATTTT. Its protein is CASSLTQGAQPQHF.